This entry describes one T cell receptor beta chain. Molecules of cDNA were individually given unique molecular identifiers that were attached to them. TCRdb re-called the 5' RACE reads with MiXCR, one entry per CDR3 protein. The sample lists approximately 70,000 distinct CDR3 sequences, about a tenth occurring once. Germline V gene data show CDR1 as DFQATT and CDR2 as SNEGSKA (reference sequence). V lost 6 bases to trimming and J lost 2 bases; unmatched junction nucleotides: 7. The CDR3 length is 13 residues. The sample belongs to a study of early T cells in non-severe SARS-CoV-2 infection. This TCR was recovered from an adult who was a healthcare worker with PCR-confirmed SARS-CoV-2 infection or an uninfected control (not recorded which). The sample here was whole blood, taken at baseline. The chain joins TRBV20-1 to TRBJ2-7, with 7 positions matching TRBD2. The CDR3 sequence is CSARRGLAYEQYF. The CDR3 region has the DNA TGCAGTGCAAGGCGGGGGTTGGCCTACGAGCAGTACTTC.